What follows are 20 T cell receptor beta chains derived from one specimen sequenced in a study of shared clonotypes between healthy human individuals. Method: immunoSEQ multiplex PCR; TCRdb's copy keeps in-frame clones and lacks some. The data show more than 1.2 million clones, about 98.5% seen once. Material for sequencing was naive CD4+ T cells sorted from blood. Stated subset: CD45RA+ positively selected. The receptor source for this set is a man aged 25-45 years in good health.

The J gene is TRBJ2-2, the V gene TRBV7-3, with unresolved D. CDR1 SGHTA and CDR2 FQGTGA come from the germline V gene. The ends were cut back, 0 bases at V and 6 bases at J, with 8 bases in the middle. The CDR3 loop spans 14 amino acids. CDR3 nucleotides: TGTGCCAGCAGCTTAACGCTGGGCGCCGGGGAGCTGTTTTTT. This gives the protein CASSLTLGAGELFF.

The V and J genes are TRBV6-5 and TRBJ2-5, with D possibly being TRBD2 (5 bases). Germline CDR1 MNHEY, CDR2 SVGAGI. The ends were cut back, 0 bases at V and 7 bases at J, with 18 bases in the middle. The CDR3 spans 16 residues. CDR3 region: CASSYSRVVPHGTQYF. The DNA for the CDR3 is TGTGCCAGCAGTTACTCGAGGGTAGTGCCCCATGGGACCCAGTACTTC.

V usage is TRBV18 and J usage is TRBJ1-1; D is perhaps TRBD1 (5 bases). Germline loops: CDR1 KGHSH, CDR2 LQKENI. The V end lost 3 bases, the J end lost 0 bases, and 17 bases lay between the germline ends. The CDR3 length is 17 residues. CDR3 coding DNA: TGTGCCAGCTCACCTCTTGGCAGGGCCCCCCTGAACACTGAAGCTTTCTTT. This translates into CASSPLGRAPLNTEAFF.

V is TRBV19 and J is TRBJ2-7, with 7 bases lining up with TRBD1. This CDR3 has 15 amino acids. Losses at the gene ends were 3 bases for V and 7 bases for J; bases not matched to a gene: 12. CDR1 is LNHDA, CDR2 SQIVND, per germline (reference sequence). CDR3 sequence (DNA): TGTGCCAGTAGTATCCCCGGACAGGTCCGAGGGGAGCAGTACTTC. Protein: CASSIPGQVRGEQYF.

The chain joins TRBV11-3 to TRBJ2-2; 7 bases are shared with TRBD2. The CDR3 runs 16 residues. With 5 bases clipped from V and 4 bases from J, the junction kept 10 bases outside the gene matches. Germline CDR1 and CDR2: SGHNT and YENEEA. CDR3 amino acids: CASSPGGGSRTGELFF. The CDR3 region has the DNA TGTGCCAGCAGCCCCGGGGGAGGGTCGCGCACCGGGGAGCTGTTTTTT.

The chain uses TRBV5-4 and TRBJ2-3; TRBD2 is a possible D gene (5 bases). The CDR3 totals 14 residues. Trimming pared 4 bases from V and 3 bases from J, leaving 12 bases between. Germline V gene lookup returns CDR1 SGHNT and CDR2 YYREEE (reference sequence). The CDR3 sequence is CASSKSRETDTQYF. The DNA for the CDR3 is TGTGCCAGCAGCAAGTCTAGGGAGACAGATACGCAGTATTTT.

The gene calls are TRBV7-3 and TRBJ2-1; D gene unclear. This CDR3 contains 12 residues. From germline, CDR1 is SGHTA and CDR2 FQGTGA. Trimming took off 2 bases at V and 4 bases at J, with 3 bases between the two ends. CDR3: CASSLGYNEQFF. In DNA, the CDR3 is TGTGCCAGCAGCTTAGGGTACAATGAGCAGTTCTTC.

The chain carries TRBV14 and TRBJ1-1; 7 bases line up with TRBD1. V was clipped by 4 bases and J by 0 bases; unmatched bases: 8. Germline values: CDR1 SGHDN, CDR2 FVKESK. This CDR3 is 16 amino acids long. The chain's CDR3 is CASSRRQGPMNTEAFF. The CDR3 DNA follows: TGTGCCAGCAGCCGCAGACAGGGTCCCATGAACACTGAAGCTTTCTTT.

CDR3 sequence: CASSGAGGPAGELFF. The DNA for the CDR3 is TGTGCCAGCAGTGGGGCGGGAGGGCCGGCCGGGGAGCTGTTTTTT. The chain couples TRBV2 to TRBJ2-2, with 9 bases that match TRBD2. CDR3 length equals 15 residues. The germline CDR1 and CDR2 sequences are SNHLY and FYNNEI. V was pared by 4 bases and J by 6 bases, with 6 bases of the junction left unmatched.

This sequence joins TRBV5-1 and TRBJ2-3; D perhaps matches TRBD2 (5 bases). The V gene's germline CDR1 is SGHRS and CDR2 YFSETQ. V was pared by 5 bases and J by 2 bases, with 15 bases between. The CDR3 runs to 15 residues. CDR3 DNA sequence: TGCGCCAGCAGTTTTTCCGGGGTGGACACAGATACGCAGTATTTT. It specifies CASSFSGVDTDTQYF.

This chain uses TRBV6-5 with TRBJ2-7; 7 positions agree with TRBD2. This CDR3 comprises 16 residues. In germline, CDR1 is MNHEY, CDR2 SVGAGI. With 3 bases clipped from V and 2 bases from J, the junction kept 10 bases outside the gene matches. The CDR3 DNA sequence: TGTGCCAGCAGTTATCTGGTTGCGGGAGTCCCCTACGAGCAGTACTTC. Its translation: CASSYLVAGVPYEQYF.

V and J are TRBV18 and TRBJ2-5, with unresolved D. Looked up from germline, CDR1 is KGHSH and CDR2 is LQKENI. With 7 bases removed from V and 5 bases from J, the gap between germline ends came to 14 bases. The CDR3 is 13 residues long. CDR3 in DNA: TGTGCCAGCTACTCCAGAATTGGGGAGACCCAGTACTTC. This codes for CASYSRIGETQYF.

The chain carries TRBV4-3 and TRBJ1-2; 7 nucleotides line up with TRBD1. This CDR3 comprises 13 residues. Losses at the gene ends were 4 bases for V and 7 bases for J; bases not matched to a gene: 6. The germline CDR1 and CDR2 sequences are LGHNA and YSLEER. The CDR3 DNA sequence: TGCGCCAGCAGCCCTCGACAGGGAGGTGGCTACACCTTC. Translated: CASSPRQGGGYTF.

The rearrangement uses TRBV14 and TRBJ1-2; 7 bases match TRBD1. CDR1 is SGHDN and CDR2 is FVKESK in the germline V gene. V dropped 4 bases and J dropped 9; count of bases not matched to a gene: 11. The CDR3 consists of 14 residues. Written as DNA, the CDR3 is TGTGCCAGCAGCCTCGACAGGGTCCGTGGGCGCTACACCTTC. Translated, it gives CASSLDRVRGRYTF.

The chain couples TRBV2 to TRBJ1-1; D might be TRBD1 (6 bases). Germline V lookup: CDR1 SNHLY, CDR2 FYNNEI. The CDR3 has 14 amino acids. V dropped 4 bases and J dropped 1 base, with 10 bases sitting between them. The CDR3 DNA is TGTGCCAGCAGTGTGGTCAGGGGGAACACTGAAGCTTTCTTT. Its protein is CASSVVRGNTEAFF.

CDR3 DNA sequence: TGTGCCAGCAACCCGGACAGGGAACCCTACAATGAGCAGTTCTTC. As protein: CASNPDREPYNEQFF. V usage is TRBV27 and J usage is TRBJ2-1, with TRBD1 matching over 8 bases. Germline CDR1 MNHEY, CDR2 SMNVEV (reference sequence). V gave up 7 bases and J gave up 2 bases; unmatched junction bases: 7. There are 15 residues in the CDR3.

The V call is TRBV14, the J call TRBJ2-3, with 13 bases that match TRBD2. Germline V gene sequence: CDR1 SGHDN, CDR2 FVKESK. The junction had 11 bases not matched to a gene; V was cut back by 3 bases and J by 8 bases. The CDR3 runs to 17 residues. CDR3 region: CASSHLTGTSGMGTQYF. CDR3 bases: TGTGCCAGCAGCCACCTAACCGGGACTAGCGGGATGGGTACGCAGTATTTT.

The V call is TRBV5-8, the J call TRBJ2-1; D call uncertain. Germline V gives CDR1 SGHTS, CDR2 YDEGEE. Deletions cut 0 bases from V and 3 bases from J, with 7 bases between. The CDR3 sequence is 14 residues long. The DNA for the CDR3 is TGTGCCAGCAGCTTGGGTGACTTCTACAATGAGCAGTTCTTC. It encodes CASSLGDFYNEQFF.

V gene TRBV18 combines with J gene TRBJ1-5; no definite D call. V shed 2 bases and J shed 9 bases, with 14 bases lying between them. The germline CDR1 and CDR2 sequences are KGHSH and LQKENI. The CDR3 totals 14 residues. CDR3: CASSPEISRMPQHF. The CDR3 region has the DNA TGTGCCAGCTCACCAGAGATCAGTAGGATGCCCCAGCATTTT.

The chain couples TRBV11-1 to TRBJ2-6, with 8 nucleotides matching TRBD1. The CDR3 is 16 residues long. The V and J ends lost 0 bases and 5 bases, in that order; junction bases with no gene match: 3. Looked up from germline, CDR1 is SGHAT and CDR2 is FQDESV (reference sequence). CDR3 nucleotide sequence: TGTGCCAGCAGCTTAGCGCAGGGGGCTAGGGCCAACGTCCTGACTTTC. This gives the protein CASSLAQGARANVLTF.